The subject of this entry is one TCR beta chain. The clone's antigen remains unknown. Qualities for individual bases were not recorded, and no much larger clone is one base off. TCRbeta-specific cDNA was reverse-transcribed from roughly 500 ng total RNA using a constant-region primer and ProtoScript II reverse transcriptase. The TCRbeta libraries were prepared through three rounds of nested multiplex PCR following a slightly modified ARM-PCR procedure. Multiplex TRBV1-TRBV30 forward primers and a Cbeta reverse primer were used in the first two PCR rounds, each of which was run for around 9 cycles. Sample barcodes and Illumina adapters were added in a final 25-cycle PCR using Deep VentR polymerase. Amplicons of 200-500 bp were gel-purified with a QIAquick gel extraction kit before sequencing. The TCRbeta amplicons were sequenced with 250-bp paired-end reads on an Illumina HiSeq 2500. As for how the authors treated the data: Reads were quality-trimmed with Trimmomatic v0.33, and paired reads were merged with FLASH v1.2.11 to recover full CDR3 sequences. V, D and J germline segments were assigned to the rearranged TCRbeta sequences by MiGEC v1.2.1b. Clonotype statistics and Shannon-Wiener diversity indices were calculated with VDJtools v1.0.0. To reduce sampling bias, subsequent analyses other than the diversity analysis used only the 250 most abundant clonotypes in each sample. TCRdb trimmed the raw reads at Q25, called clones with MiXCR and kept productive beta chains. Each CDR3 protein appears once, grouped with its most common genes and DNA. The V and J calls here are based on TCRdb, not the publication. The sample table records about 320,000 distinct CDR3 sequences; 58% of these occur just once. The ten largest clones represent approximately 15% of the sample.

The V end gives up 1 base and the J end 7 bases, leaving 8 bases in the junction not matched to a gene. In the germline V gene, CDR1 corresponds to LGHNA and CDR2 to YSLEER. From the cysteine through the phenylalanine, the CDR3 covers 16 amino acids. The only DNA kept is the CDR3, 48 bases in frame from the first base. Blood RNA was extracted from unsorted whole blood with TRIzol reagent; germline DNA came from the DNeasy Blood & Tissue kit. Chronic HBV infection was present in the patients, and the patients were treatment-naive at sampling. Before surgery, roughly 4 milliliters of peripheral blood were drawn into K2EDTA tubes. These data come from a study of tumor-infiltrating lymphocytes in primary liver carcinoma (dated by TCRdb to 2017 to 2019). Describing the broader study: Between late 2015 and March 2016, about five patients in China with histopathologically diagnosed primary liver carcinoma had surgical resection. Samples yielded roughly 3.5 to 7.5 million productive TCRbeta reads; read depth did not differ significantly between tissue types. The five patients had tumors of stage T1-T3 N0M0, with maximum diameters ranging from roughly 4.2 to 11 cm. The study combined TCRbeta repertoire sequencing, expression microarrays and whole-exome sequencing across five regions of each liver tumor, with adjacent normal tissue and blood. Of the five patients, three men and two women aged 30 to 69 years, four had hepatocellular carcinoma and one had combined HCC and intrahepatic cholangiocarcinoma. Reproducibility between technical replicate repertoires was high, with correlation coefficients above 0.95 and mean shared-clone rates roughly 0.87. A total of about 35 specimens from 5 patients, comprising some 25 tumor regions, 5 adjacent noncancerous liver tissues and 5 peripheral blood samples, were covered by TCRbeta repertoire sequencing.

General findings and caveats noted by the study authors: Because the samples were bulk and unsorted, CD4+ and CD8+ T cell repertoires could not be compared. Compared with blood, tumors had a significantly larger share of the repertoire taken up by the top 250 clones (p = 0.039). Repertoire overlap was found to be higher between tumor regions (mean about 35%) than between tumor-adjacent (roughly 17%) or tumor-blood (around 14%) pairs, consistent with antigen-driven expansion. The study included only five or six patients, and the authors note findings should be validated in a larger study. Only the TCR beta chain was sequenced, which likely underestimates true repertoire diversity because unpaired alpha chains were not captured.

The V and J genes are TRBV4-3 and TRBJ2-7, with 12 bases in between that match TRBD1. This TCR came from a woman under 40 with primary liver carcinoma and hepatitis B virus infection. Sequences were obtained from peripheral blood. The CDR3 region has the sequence CASSQGVGQGASEQYF. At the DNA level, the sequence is TGCGCCAGCAGCCAAGGGGTGGGACAGGGGGCGTCGGAGCAGTACTTC.